This entry describes one TCR beta chain. Per the authors' pipeline: Reference gene primer amplification gave nucleated cell count estimates. Measured with immunoSEQ multiplex PCR; TCRdb has only the in-frame clones, and not every one. The V and J calls and clone size come from that table; D and trimming were worked out from the DNA. The repertoire has 200,000 to 300,000 clones, 85% to 90% of them found once; the top ten carry 3% to 4%. The CDR3 sequence is 14 residues long. The junction had 6 bases not matched to a gene; V was cut back by 4 bases and J by 4 bases. The germline V gene has CDR1 SGHRS and CDR2 YFSETQ. The data derive from a study of blood T cell repertoires in COVID-19. Study in general: PBMCs, B-cell-depleted T cells, or T cells were the source of the cDNA or gDNA that made up the material.

The study recruited people aged roughly 18 to 100 years across 24 US areas. Participant-reported clinical history was the basis for cohort assignment. This receptor was taken from a woman in her twenties or thirties with acute COVID-19. Source material: PBMCs or T cells enriched from blood (not recorded which). The chain has TRBV5-1 and TRBJ1-1; 8 bases map to TRBD1. CDR3 DNA sequence: TGCGCCAGCAGCGCAGGGGGCGCGGGCACTGAAGCTTTCTTT. Amino acids: CASSAGGAGTEAFF.